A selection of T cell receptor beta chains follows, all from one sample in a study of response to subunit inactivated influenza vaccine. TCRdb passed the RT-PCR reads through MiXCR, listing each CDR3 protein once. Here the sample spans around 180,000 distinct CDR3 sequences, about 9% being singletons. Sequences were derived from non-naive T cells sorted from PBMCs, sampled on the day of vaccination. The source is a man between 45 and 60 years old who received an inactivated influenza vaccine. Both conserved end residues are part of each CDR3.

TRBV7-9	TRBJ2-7	CASSLAYGQLSYEQYF
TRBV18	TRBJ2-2	CASSPPMHTGELFF
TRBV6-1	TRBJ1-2	CASSVGTNYGYTF
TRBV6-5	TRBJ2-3	CASSYEGGETDTQYF
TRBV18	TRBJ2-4	CASSPGQGAQNIQYF
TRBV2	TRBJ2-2	CASQTGTNTGELFF
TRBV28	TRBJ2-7	CASSLKRAGGAYEQYF
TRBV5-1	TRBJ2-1	CASSLVADGRNEQFF
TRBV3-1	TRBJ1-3	CASSRRSDRDGNTIYF
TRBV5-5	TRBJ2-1	CASSGDGLAQNEQFF
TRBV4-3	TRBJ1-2	CASSQDRTVHYGYTF
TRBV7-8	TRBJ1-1	CASSNPYRGRTEAFF
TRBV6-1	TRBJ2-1	CASSAHDRGSYNEQFF
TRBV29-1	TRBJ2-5	CSALRGSETQYF
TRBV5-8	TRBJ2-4	CASSLRAQNIQYF
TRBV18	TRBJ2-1	CASSPPALSGSYNEQFF
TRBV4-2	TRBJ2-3	CASSLGGALDTQYF
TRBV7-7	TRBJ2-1	CASSLGHLVSYNEQFF
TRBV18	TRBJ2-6	CASSHPRSGANVLTF
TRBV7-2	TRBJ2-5	CASKRGGDQETQYF
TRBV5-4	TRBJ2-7	CASSLGRFSYEQYF
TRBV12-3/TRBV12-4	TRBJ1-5	CASRKLGGGQPQHF
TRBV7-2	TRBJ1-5	CASSMGLSQPQHF
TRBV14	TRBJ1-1	CASSQTRNTEAFF
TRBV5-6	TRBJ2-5	CASSSPGQEGSQYF
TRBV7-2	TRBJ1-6	CASSPYNSPLHF
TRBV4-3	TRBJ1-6	CASSQEAGRSSPLHF
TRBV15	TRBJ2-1	CATSREVAGGLNEQFF
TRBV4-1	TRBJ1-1	CASSPRQGSNTEAFF
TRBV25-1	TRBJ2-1	CASTGPPGTSGTPAYNEQFF
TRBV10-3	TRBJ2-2	CAIKGLLGTGELFF
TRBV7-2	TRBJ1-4	CASSGGQFNEKLFF
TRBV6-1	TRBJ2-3	CASSTGTGGITQYF
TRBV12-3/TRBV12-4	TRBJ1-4	CASSSGTLGEKLFF
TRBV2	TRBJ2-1	CASTTTGSSYNEQFF
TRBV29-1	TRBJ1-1	CSVRSPRNTEAFF
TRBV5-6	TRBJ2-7	CASSLVQGAIYEQYF
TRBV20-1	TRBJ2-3	CSAPKPSTDTQYF
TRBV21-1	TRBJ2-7	CASSKALSDRGRVEQYF
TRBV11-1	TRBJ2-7	CASSSDRENYEQYF
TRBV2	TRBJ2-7	CASSEKRGPYEQYF
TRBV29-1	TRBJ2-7	CSVERGAGEQYF
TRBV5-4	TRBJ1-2	CASRRDLTGRPQGGYTF
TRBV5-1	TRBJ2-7	CASSFLRGAYEQYF
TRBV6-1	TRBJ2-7	CASGRDIKNLRAF
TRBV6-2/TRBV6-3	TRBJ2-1	CASSWSSINEQFF
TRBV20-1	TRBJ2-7	CSARRPGTAYEQYF
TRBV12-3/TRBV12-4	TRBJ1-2	CASSFSGTANYGYTF
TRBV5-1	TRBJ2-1	CASSLLGVNEQFF
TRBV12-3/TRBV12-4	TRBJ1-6	CASSFLNSPLHF
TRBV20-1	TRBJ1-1	CSARTPGPGNTEAFF
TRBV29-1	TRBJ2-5	CSVGTGKETQYF
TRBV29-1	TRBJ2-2	CSVALSNTGELFF
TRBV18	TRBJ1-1	CASSPSKETVTEAFF
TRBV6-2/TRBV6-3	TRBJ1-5	CASRTGTDLSNQPQHF
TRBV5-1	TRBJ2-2	CASSFVSSETGELFF
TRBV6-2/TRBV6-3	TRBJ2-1	CASSPAWGQVRDNEQFF
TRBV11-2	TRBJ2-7	CASSLYLSGGGLTYEQYF
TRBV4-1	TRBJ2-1	CASSHRQGGVNEQFF
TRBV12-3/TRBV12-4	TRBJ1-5	CASSFSGEVQPQHF